This T cell receptor beta chain was observed in a study of T cell responses to AZD1222 COVID-19 vaccine. Germline CDR1 is SGHVS and CDR2 is FQNEAQ. The CDR3 consists of 15 residues. Trimming shortened V by 0 bases and J by 1 base, and 9 bases separated the two germline ends. Method: immunoSEQ multiplex PCR; TCRdb's copy keeps in-frame clones and lacks some. The table has 75,000 to 80,000 clones, around 80% seen once. This chain links TRBV7-8 with TRBJ1-1; D perhaps matches TRBD1 (6 bases). The clonotype originates from an adult who received the MenACWY meningococcal vaccine as a control. The sequencing used peripheral blood, collected 28 days after the second dose of the MenACWY control vaccine. CDR3 region: CASSLAGTPNTEAFF. In nucleotides, the CDR3 is TGTGCCAGCAGCTTAGCCGGGACACCGAACACTGAAGCTTTCTTT. The entire variable domain, with the rest obtained from reference TRBV7-8 and TRBJ1-1, is as follows: GAGVSQSPRYKVAKRGQDVALRCDPISGHVSLFWYQQALGQGPEFLTYFQNEAQLDKSGLPSDRFFAERPEGSVSTLKIQRTQQEDSAVYLCASSLAGTPNTEAFFGQGTRLTVV.